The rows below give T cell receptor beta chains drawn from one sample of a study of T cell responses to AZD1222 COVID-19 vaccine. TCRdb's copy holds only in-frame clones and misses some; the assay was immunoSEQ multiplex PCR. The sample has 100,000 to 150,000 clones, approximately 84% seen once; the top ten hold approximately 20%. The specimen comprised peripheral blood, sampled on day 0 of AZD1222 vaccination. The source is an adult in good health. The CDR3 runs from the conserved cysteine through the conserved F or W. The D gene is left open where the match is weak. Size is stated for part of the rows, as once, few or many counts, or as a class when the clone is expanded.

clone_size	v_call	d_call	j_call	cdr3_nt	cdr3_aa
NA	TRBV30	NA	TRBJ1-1	TGTGCCTGGAGTTTAAGGAACACTGAAGCTTTCTTT	CAWSLRNTEAFF
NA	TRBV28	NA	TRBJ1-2	TGTGCCAGCAGTTCGTCTGGCTACACCTTC	CASSSSGYTF
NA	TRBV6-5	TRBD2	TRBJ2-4	TGTGCCAGCAGTTGGACTAGCGGGGGGGCCAGGGACATTCAGTACTTC	CASSWTSGGARDIQYF
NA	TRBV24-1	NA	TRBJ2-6	TGTGCCACCAGTGATTTCTCTGGGGCCAACGTCCTGACTTTC	CATSDFSGANVLTF
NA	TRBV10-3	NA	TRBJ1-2	TGTGCCATCAGTGAGATTGGTGGCTACACCTTC	CAISEIGGYTF
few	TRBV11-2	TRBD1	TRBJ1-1	TGTGCCAGCAGTTTCAGACAGGGTTCCATGAACACTGAAGCTTTCTTT	CASSFRQGSMNTEAFF
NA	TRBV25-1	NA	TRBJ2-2	TGTGCCAGCAGTGGACCAGGGATCACCGGGGAGCTGTTTTTT	CASSGPGITGELFF
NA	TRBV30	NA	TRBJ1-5	TGTGCCTGGAGTTTCGAGGGGAGCAATCAGCCCCAGCATTTT	CAWSFEGSNQPQHF
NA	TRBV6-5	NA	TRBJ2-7	TGTGCCAGCACCATTACAGACTCCTACGAGCAGTACTTC	CASTITDSYEQYF
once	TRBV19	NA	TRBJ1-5	TGTGCCAGTAGTATAGGGCGCAGGTTGGTGAGCAATCAGCCCCAGCATTTT	CASSIGRRLVSNQPQHF
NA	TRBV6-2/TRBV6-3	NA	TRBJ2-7	TGTGCCAGCAGTTACGGCCAAAACTACGAGCAGTACTTC	CASSYGQNYEQYF
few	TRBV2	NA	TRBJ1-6	TGTGCCAGCAGTGCAGGGGAGGGTTCACCCCTCCACTTT	CASSAGEGSPLHF
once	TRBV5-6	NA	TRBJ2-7	TGTGCCAGCAGCTCGGGAGCAAACTACGAGCAGTACTTC	CASSSGANYEQYF
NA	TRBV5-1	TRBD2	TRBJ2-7	TGCGCCAGCAGCTTCGGACTAGCGGGCGAATACGAGCAGTACTTC	CASSFGLAGEYEQYF
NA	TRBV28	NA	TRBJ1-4	TGTGCCAGCAGTTCCGCTCTCAGGGATGAAAAACTGTTTTTT	CASSSALRDEKLFF
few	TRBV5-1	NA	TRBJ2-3	TGCGCCAGCAGCTTGGGGACTCCGACAGATACGCAGTATTTT	CASSLGTPTDTQYF
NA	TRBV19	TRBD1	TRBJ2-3	TGTGCCAGTTCCTCAGGGGGATGGTGGACAGATACGCAGTATTTT	CASSSGGWWTDTQYF
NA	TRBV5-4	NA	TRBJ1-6	TGTGCCAGCAGTTCGCCTCGCGAGGGAGCGAATTCACCCCTCCACTTT	CASSSPREGANSPLHF
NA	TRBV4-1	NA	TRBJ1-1	TGCGCCAGCAGCCTGAAGCGGTCCCGGGGGAAAGGCACTGAAGCTTTCTTT	CASSLKRSRGKGTEAFF
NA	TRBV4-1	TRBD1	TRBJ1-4	TGCGCCAGCAGCCCCATACACACCGGGACAGGGGATGGAAAACTGTTTTTT	CASSPIHTGTGDGKLFF
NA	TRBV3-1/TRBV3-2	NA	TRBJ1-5	TGTGCCAGCAGCCAAGGGGGGCGGGGGCCCCAGCATTTT	CASSQGGRGPQHF
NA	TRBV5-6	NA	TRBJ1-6	TGTGCCAGCAGCTCAGGCCTCTCCTATAATTCACCCCTCCACTTT	CASSSGLSYNSPLHF
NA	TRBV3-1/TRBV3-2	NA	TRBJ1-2	TGTGCCAGCAGCCAAGATCGTATCGGCTACACCTTC	CASSQDRIGYTF
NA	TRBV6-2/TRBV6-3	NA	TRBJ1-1	TGTGCCAGCAGTTACGGGGGGGGAAGGACTGAAGCTTTCTTT	CASSYGGGRTEAFF
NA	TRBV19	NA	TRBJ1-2	TGTGCCAGTAGTATGGATGTCGGTAACTATGGCTACACCTTC	CASSMDVGNYGYTF
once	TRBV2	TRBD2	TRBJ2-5	TGTGCCAGCAGTGAAGCAGGGACTAGCGGGGCCCGGGGGACCCAGTACTTC	CASSEAGTSGARGTQYF
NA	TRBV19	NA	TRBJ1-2	TGTGCCAGTAGCTACGGGATTCTCTATGGCTACACCTTC	CASSYGILYGYTF
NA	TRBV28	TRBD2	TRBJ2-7	TGTGCCAGCAGTTCGGGGGGGGACAACTCCTACGAGCAGTACTTC	CASSSGGDNSYEQYF